This TCR beta chain is drawn from a study of CD4 T cells in relation to SARS-CoV-2 and coronaviruses (dated by TCRdb to the early 2020s). Broadly, across the study: Patient-derived lymphoblastoid cell lines were used to map the HLA restriction of shared crossreactive spike epitopes. A different, Illumina-based TCR-beta assay was used to sequence expansion assays from other donors in the study. Samples from three pre-COVID donors and the naive versus memory experiments were sequenced with the Adaptive Biotechnologies TCR-sequencing kit; other data were Illumina-based. The study assessed, at the TCR clonotype level, memory CD4+ T cell crossreactivity between SARS-CoV-2 and common cold coronavirus spike proteins. The paper as a whole reports these results and caveats: Small numbers of patients and of tested TCRs limited the study. Pre-pandemic and post-infection samples were not both contributed by any donor, so tracing of the source of pre-existing responses was limited. Crossreactivity analysis centred on spike protein, so crossreactivity against other viral proteins was not assessed. Memory CD4+ clonotypes crossrecognizing SARS-CoV-2 and at least one common cold coronavirus spike were found in around 71% of donors. Sequencing of naive versus memory cells indicated that the assay detects memory recall responses, not primary responses primed during culture. Compared with monoreactive clones, crossreactive clones had significantly weaker SARS-CoV-2-driven expansion, a result consistent with antigenic imprinting.

Deep-resolution immunoSEQ TCR-beta sequencing was performed on DNA from uncultured naive and memory CD4+ T cells. The paper's processing steps were these. During preprocessing, nonproductive sequences were removed, as were CDR3s that did not start with C, did not end with F or W, or were shorter than 7 amino acids. Cultured and uncultured naive and memory CD4+ repertoires were searched for CDR3s previously identified as spike- and CEF-reactive. After three terminal residues were trimmed from each end, CDR3 homology was quantified as pairwise Levenshtein distance using the stringdist R package. Imported from immuneACCESS, the table was reduced by TCRdb to in-frame sequences with V and J called. These copies leave out some clones; in studies compared against another copy, an unresolved V gene accounts for under half, and the cause of the remainder is not known. The D gene and trimming were derived from the DNA, and the V and J assignments and clone size from that table. A total of roughly 60,000 clones appear in this sample, 94% of them only once. The ten largest clones capture around 0.13% of the sample.

CD4+ T cells from unexposed donors were collected before the COVID-19 pandemic (2011-2018). Naive and memory CD4+ T cells were separated from cryopreserved PBMCs through CD4 enrichment, which was followed by EasySep naive CD4+ T cell enrichment. The leukapheresis product for the unexposed donors was obtained through commercial purchase. Ficoll-Paque PLUS gradient centrifugation was used to isolate PBMCs from leukapheresis product or whole blood. PBMCs were either cryopreserved at -140°C or used fresh in the expansion assay. The QIAamp Micro DNA Kit was used to extract genomic DNA from the CD4+ T cells. A note on this clone: Its antigen is currently not known. The input lacks base qualities; no much larger clone sits a single base away.

Via the germline V gene, CDR1 is SGHTA and CDR2 FQGNSA. The CDR3 runs 14 residues from the cysteine to the phenylalanine. Of all the DNA, just the CDR3 is kept, 42 bases in frame from base 1. V is cut by 5 bases and J by 8 bases, and the space between the germline ends is 16 bases. The sequence was obtained from a human donor in good health. Specimen: naive CD4+ T cells from PBMCs. Explained via the paper, the cell subset or site label denotes: naive CD4+ T cells isolated by negative enrichment. The chain is encoded by TRBV7-2 joined to TRBJ2-1; a confident D gene designation cannot be given. The CDR3 protein is CASSAHDGVHEQFF. The DNA is as follows: TGTGCCAGCAGCGCCCATGATGGGGTCCATGAGCAGTTCTTC.